Following are 10 T cell receptor beta chains from one sample sequenced in a study of human T cells and chemical hapten exposure. Time point of the sample: patch test 3, about 24 weeks after DPC sensitization. Treatment of the sample: therapeutic diphenylcyclopropenone sensitization with weekly scalp DPC. TCRdb re-derived calls from the RACE reads in MiXCR, one entry per CDR3 protein. This table holds 95,000 to 150,000 distinct CDR3 sequences, over 9% found once. The source was whole blood, collected in connection with sensitization to the hapten diphenylcyclopropenone (DPC). Receptors originate from a woman in her forties or fifties with alopecia areata. Some clones in this sample may be carry-over from other donors' samples.

The chain joins TRBV3-1 to TRBJ2-3; D is unresolved. This CDR3 is 13 amino acids long. Germline CDR1 and CDR2: LGHDT and YNNKEL (reference sequence). V lost 0 bases and J 4 bases, leaving 5 bases between the germline ends. CDR3 in amino acids: CASSQDFPDTQYF. The CDR3 DNA follows: TGTGCCAGCAGCCAAGATTTCCCAGATACGCAGTATTTT.

This clonotype has a handful of counts. The chain couples TRBV3-1 to TRBJ1-5; 7 positions agree with TRBD1. The CDR3 sequence is 16 residues long. With V trimmed by 1 base and J by 3 bases, 6 bases remained unmatched. The germline CDR1 and CDR2 sequences are LGHDT and YNNKEL (reference sequence). DNA for the CDR3: TGTGCCAGCAGCCAAGGGCCAGGGGGTATCAATCAGCCCCAGCATTTT. It translates to CASSQGPGGINQPQHF. The full variable domain, completed using reference TRBV3-1 and TRBJ1-5, is DTAVSQTPKYLVTQMGNDKSIKCEQNLGHDTMYWYKQDSKKFLKIMFSYNNKELIINETVPNRFSPKSPDKAHLNLHINSLELGDSAVYFCASSQGPGGINQPQHFGDGTRLSIL.

The V gene is TRBV27, the J gene TRBJ2-7; a weak D match, TRBD1 (7 bases). Trimming left V 4 bases short and J 6 bases short, with 13 bases between. CDR1 is MNHEY, CDR2 SMNVEV, per germline (reference sequence). The CDR3 spans 13 residues. Written as DNA, the CDR3 is TGTGCCAGCAGTTCCAGGGGGGCCCGCGAGCAGTACTTC. Translation gives CASSSRGAREQYF.

Note on this clonotype: Given a much more abundant clone one base away, this may be a read error. The chain combines TRBV7-2 with TRBJ1-6, with D hard to call. CDR3 size: 15 residues. The ends were cut back, 4 bases at V and 9 bases at J, with 16 bases in the middle. CDR1 is SGHTA and CDR2 is FQGNSA in the germline V gene. The CDR3 is CASSSSYRDPSPLHF. The CDR3 bases are TGTGCCAGCAGCTCGTCCTATAGGGATCCTTCACCCCTCCACTTT.

This clonotype was picked up many times. V and J are TRBV12-3 or TRBV12-4 and TRBJ2-5; D is uncertain. The CDR3 runs to 9 residues. V gave up 11 bases and J gave up 3 bases, with 4 bases separating them. CDR3 bases: TGTGCCGGCAAAGAGACCCAGTACTTC. This translates into CAGKETQYF.

The chain has TRBV29-1 and TRBJ1-5, with unresolved D. Trimming took off 4 bases at V and 3 bases at J, with 10 bases between the two ends. Germline V gene lookup returns CDR1 SQVTM and CDR2 ANQGSEA. The CDR3 extends over 13 amino acids. The CDR3 sequence is CSVGESINQPQHF. The CDR3 nucleotides read TGCAGCGTTGGGGAGAGTATCAATCAGCCCCAGCATTTT.

This clonotype was seen ten or more times. The chain combines TRBV18 with TRBJ1-1; the D is unclear. The CDR3 is 13 amino acids. The germline gives CDR1 KGHSH, CDR2 LQKENI. V was pared by 3 bases and J by 0 bases, with 5 bases between. The CDR3 spells CASSPRMNTEAFF. The CDR3 DNA reads TGTGCCAGCTCACCTCGGATGAACACTGAAGCTTTCTTT.

This clonotype was seen a handful of times. J is TRBJ1-6 and V is TRBV7-2; no firm D call. The CDR3 length is 14 residues. The germline V gene has CDR1 SGHTA and CDR2 FQGNSA. V lost 1 base to trimming and J lost 10 bases, with 11 bases between them. The CDR3 DNA follows: TGTGCCAGCAGCTTAGATGTTGGTGGGTCACCCCTCCACTTT. The encoded protein is CASSLDVGGSPLHF.

V usage is TRBV30 and J usage is TRBJ1-2, with D tentatively TRBD1 (5 bases). V was cut by 2 bases and J by 6 bases, with 10 bases left in between. The CDR3 totals 12 residues. Germline CDR1 is GTSNPN and CDR2 is SVGIG (reference sequence). The CDR3 here is CAWSLRGDGYTF. The CDR3 nucleotides read TGTGCCTGGAGTCTAAGAGGGGATGGCTACACCTTC.

This clonotype has only a few counts. The chain employs TRBV3-1 and TRBJ2-1; D is ambiguous. Germline loops: CDR1 LGHDT, CDR2 YNNKEL (reference sequence). V lost 0 bases to trimming and J lost 2 bases, with 11 bases between them. This CDR3 has 16 residues. In nucleotides, the CDR3 is TGTGCCAGCAGCCAAGAAGCTAGGAGTCCCTACAATGAGCAGTTCTTC. Protein product: CASSQEARSPYNEQFF.